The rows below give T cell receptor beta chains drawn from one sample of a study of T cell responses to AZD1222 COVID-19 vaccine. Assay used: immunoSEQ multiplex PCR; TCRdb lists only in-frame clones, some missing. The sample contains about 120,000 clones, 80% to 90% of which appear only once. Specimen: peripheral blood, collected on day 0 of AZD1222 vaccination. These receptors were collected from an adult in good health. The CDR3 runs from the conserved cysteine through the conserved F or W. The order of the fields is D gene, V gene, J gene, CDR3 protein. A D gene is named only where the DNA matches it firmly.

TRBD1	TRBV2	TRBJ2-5	CASRPGTGVGQTQYF
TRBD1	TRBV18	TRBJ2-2	CASSHTGALNTGELFF
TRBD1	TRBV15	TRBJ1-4	CATSRGGQGDGWKLFF
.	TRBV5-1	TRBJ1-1	CASSQGPPAEAFF
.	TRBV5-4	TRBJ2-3	CASSQRPYQPDTQYF
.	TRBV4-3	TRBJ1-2	CASSEGGRGDYGYTF
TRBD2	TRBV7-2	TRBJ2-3	CASSLWGGWADTQYF
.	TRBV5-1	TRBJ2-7	CASSLAGAGGYEQYF
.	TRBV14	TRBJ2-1	CASSSIGAYPNEQFF
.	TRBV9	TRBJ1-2	CASSVPSGNGYTF
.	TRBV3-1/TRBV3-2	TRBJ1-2	CASSPNTGAGYTF
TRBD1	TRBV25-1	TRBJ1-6	CASSRGTAWPLHF
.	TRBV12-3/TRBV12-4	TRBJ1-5	CASSLSGNQPQHF
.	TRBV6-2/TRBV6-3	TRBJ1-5	CASSYLGQTQPQHF
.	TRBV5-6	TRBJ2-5	CASSSGAPGTQYF
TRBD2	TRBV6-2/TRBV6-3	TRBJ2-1	CASSYNPTSGGSSYNEQFF
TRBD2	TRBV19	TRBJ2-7	CASSLTGTSDEQYF
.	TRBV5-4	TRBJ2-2	CASSLAVSTGELFF
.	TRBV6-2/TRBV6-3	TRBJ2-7	CASSRAPLFGEQYF
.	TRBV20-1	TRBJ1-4	CSAAKNEKLFF
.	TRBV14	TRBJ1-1	CASSREVVNTEAFF
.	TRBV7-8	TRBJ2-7	CASSLAEGYEQYF
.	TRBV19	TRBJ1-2	CASSFQGLGYGYTF
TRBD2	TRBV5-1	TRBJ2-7	CASSPPSGGTSYEQYF
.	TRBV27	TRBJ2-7	CASSPTGGGYEQYF
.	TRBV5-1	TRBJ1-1	CASSLNRERRTEAFF
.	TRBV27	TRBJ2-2	CASREGGLGTGELFF
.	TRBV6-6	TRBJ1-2	CASSEQGRGYTF
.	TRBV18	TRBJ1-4	CASSPPSRSGEKLFF
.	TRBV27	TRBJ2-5	CASILVGPLETQYF
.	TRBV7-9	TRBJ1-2	CASSAGTPRSGYGYTF
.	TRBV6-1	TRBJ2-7	CASSEVPYEQYF
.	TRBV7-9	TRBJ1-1	CASSLSTGLAEAFF
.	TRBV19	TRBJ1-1	CASSIDSGGWSTEAFF
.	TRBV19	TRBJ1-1	CASFITGFEAFF
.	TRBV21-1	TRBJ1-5	CASSATGGRNQPQHF
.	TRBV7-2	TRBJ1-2	CASSLGGVEGPLYGYTF